Below are 20 T cell receptor beta chains sequenced from a single sample in a study of blood T cell repertoires in COVID-19. Clones were read by immunoSEQ multiplex PCR, and TCRdb kept only the in-frame ones, dropping some. The data contain over 200,000 clones, approximately 86% of them singletons. Sequenced sample: peripheral blood. The receptors stem from a woman aged 25 to 39 who had recovered from COVID-19.

This sequence joins TRBV12-5 and TRBJ1-6; 7 bases are shared with TRBD1. Germline CDR1 is LGHNT and CDR2 is FRNRAP. CDR3 length equals 16 residues. The ends lost 5 bases at V and 7 bases at J; junction bases unmatched: 11. CDR3 nucleotides: TGTGCTAGTGGTCCATATACAGGGGATGGGAATTCACCCCTCCACTTT. It codes for CASGPYTGDGNSPLHF.

The chain uses TRBV18 and TRBJ1-2; TRBD1 might be the D (5 bases). Per the germline V gene, CDR1 is KGHSH and CDR2 is LQKENI. Trimming took 6 bases from V and 8 from J, leaving 28 bases between them. The CDR3 contains 17 residues. The CDR3, as DNA: TGTGCCAGCTCCTCGCCTGCGGGGGGACGGCAGGCTGGGGGCTACACCTTC. Amino acid sequence: CASSSPAGGRQAGGYTF.

CDR3 nucleotides: TGTGCCAGTAGTATGACAGGGGGCAACTATGGCTACACCTTC. Protein: CASSMTGGNYGYTF. The chain recombines TRBV19 with TRBJ1-2; 10 bases are a match to TRBD1. J lost 2 bases, V lost 3 bases, and 0 bases had no gene match. Germline CDR1 is LNHDA and CDR2 is SQIVND (reference sequence). The length of the CDR3 is 14 residues.

Only one count was recorded for this clone. The rearrangement uses TRBV15 and TRBJ2-5; D uncertain. The germline V gene encodes CDR1 LNHNV and CDR2 YYDKDF (reference sequence). The V gene lost 4 bases and the J gene lost 5 bases, with 11 bases spanning the gap. This CDR3 is built from 13 residues. The CDR3 coding sequence is TGTGCCACCAGCATTCCCGGTTGGGAGACCCAGTACTTC. Translation: CATSIPGWETQYF.

The V call is TRBV11-3, the J call TRBJ2-2; 8 bases fit TRBD2. Trimming at V came to 1 base and at J to 4 bases, leaving 5 bases not matched to a gene. Germline V gives CDR1 SGHNT, CDR2 YENEEA. The CDR3 covers 16 residues. The CDR3 bases are TGTGCCAGCAGCTTAGTCGGTAGCGGGGCCACCGGGGAGCTGTTTTTT. The encoded protein is CASSLVGSGATGELFF. Drawing the rest from reference TRBV11-3 and TRBJ2-2, the complete variable domain is EAGVVQSPRYKIIEKKQPVAFWCNPISGHNTLYWYLQNLGQGPELLIRYENEEAVDDSQLPKDRFSAERLKGVDSTLKIQPAELGDSAVYLCASSLVGSGATGELFFGEGSRLTVL.

The genes are TRBV5-4 and TRBJ1-6; no clear D gene. Germline assignment: CDR1 SGHNT and CDR2 YYREEE (reference sequence). This CDR3 region has 17 residues. The V end was cut by 0 bases, the J end by 10 bases, with 20 bases between. The CDR3 reads CASSLARTGRDGSPLHF. CDR3 nucleotides: TGTGCCAGCAGCTTGGCGAGGACGGGGAGGGATGGCTCACCCCTCCACTTT.

The rearrangement joins TRBV11-3 to TRBJ2-1; D remains unclear. The germline V gene has CDR1 SGHNT and CDR2 YENEEA. The CDR3 covers 15 residues. V shed 5 bases and J shed 6 bases, with 17 bases lying between them. CDR3 bases: TGTGCCAGCAGCAGCTTTACCACGGGTCCCAATGAGCAGTTCTTC. It codes for CASSSFTTGPNEQFF. Full variable domain (rest looked up from reference TRBV11-3 and TRBJ2-1): EAGVVQSPRYKIIEKKQPVAFWCNPISGHNTLYWYLQNLGQGPELLIRYENEEAVDDSQLPKDRFSAERLKGVDSTLKIQPAELGDSAVYLCASSSFTTGPNEQFFGPGTRLTVL.

This sequence joins TRBV6-5 and TRBJ1-1; D is ambiguous. The CDR3 covers 14 residues. Trimming took 5 bases from V and 0 from J, leaving 10 bases between them. The germline V gene encodes CDR1 MNHEY and CDR2 SVGAGI. CDR3 bases: TGTGCCAGCAGTCGAGGGTATTTGAACACTGAAGCTTTCTTT. It specifies CASSRGYLNTEAFF.

V and J are TRBV6-2 or TRBV6-3 and TRBJ1-2; perhaps TRBD1 as D (5 bases). CDR1 is MNHEY and CDR2 is SVGEGT in the germline V gene. The CDR3 is 16 amino acids. Trimming shortened V by 0 bases and J by 6 bases, and 17 bases separated the two germline ends. In DNA, the CDR3 is TGTGCCAGCAGTTACTCCGACCTGGCAGGGATGAATGGCTACACCTTC. This translates into CASSYSDLAGMNGYTF.

The rearrangement joins TRBV7-3 to TRBJ2-7; possible D gene TRBD2, 5 bases. The CDR3 is 14 amino acids. Germline V gives CDR1 SGHTA, CDR2 FQGTGA. V dropped 6 bases and J dropped 6 bases, with 18 bases sitting between them. Written as DNA, the CDR3 is TGTGCCAGCAGTAAGGGTCGGGGTGGTGGCGAGCAGTACTTC. It yields the protein CASSKGRGGGEQYF.

The chain recombines TRBV7-2 with TRBJ2-3; D unresolved. Trimming left V 1 base short and J 5 bases short, with 19 bases between. This CDR3 spans 17 amino acids. Germline V gene lookup returns CDR1 SGHTA and CDR2 FQGNSA. The CDR3 bases are TGTGCCAGCAGCTTAGGGGTCAGTTCAGGTCTTAGAGATACGCAGTATTTT. Amino acid sequence: CASSLGVSSGLRDTQYF.

CDR3 bases: TGTGCCAGCAGCCAGAAGTGGGCAGGGGAAGGAAACACCATATATTTT. Amino acids: CASSQKWAGEGNTIYF. The J gene is TRBJ1-3, the V gene TRBV4-2; D perhaps matches TRBD1 (6 bases). CDR1 is LGHNA and CDR2 is YNFKEQ in the germline V gene. The CDR3 consists of 16 residues. Deletions cut 3 bases from V and 4 bases from J, with 16 bases between.

Concerning this clone itself: The germline gene is not matched at one end of the junction; a read error may be the cause. J is TRBJ2-7 and V is TRBV2; possible D gene TRBD1, 6 bases. The CDR3 extends over 14 amino acids. The V gene's germline CDR1 is SNHLY and CDR2 FYNNEI. Here the CDR3 reads CASTQGRSFYEQYF. CDR3 in DNA: TGTGCAAGCACACAGGGCAGGAGTTTCTACGAGCAGTACTTC.

The chain uses TRBV7-2 and TRBJ2-1; weak D call: TRBD1 (6 bases). V lost 6 bases, J lost 1 base, and 13 bases lay in between. The CDR3 spans 15 residues. Germline assignment: CDR1 SGHTA and CDR2 FQGNSA. CDR3 sequence reads: CASSYGTTSYNEQFF. In DNA, the CDR3 is TGTGCCAGCAGTTACGGGACAACTTCCTACAATGAGCAGTTCTTC.

V gene TRBV6-5 combines with J gene TRBJ1-1, with 7 bases lining up with TRBD1. J gave up 7 bases and V 5 bases, and 4 bases lay outside the gene matches. The CDR3 extends over 12 amino acids. Germline V gives CDR1 MNHEY, CDR2 SVGAGI. CDR3 residues: CASSIHRGEAFF. CDR3 in DNA: TGTGCCAGCAGTATCCACAGGGGTGAAGCTTTCTTT.

The chain links TRBV18 to TRBJ2-5; TRBD2 is a possible D gene (5 bases). CDR3 size: 15 residues. In germline, CDR1 is KGHSH, CDR2 LQKENI. The V and J ends lost 3 bases and 5 bases respectively, with 16 bases between them. As DNA, the CDR3 is TGTGCCAGCTCACCCGTAGGACGGGGTGGTGAGACCCAGTACTTC. Encoded protein: CASSPVGRGGETQYF. Looking up the rest from reference TRBV18 and TRBJ2-5 gives the full variable domain: NAGVMQNPRHLVRRRGQEARLRCSPMKGHSHVYWYRQLPEEGLKFMVYLQKENIIDESGMPKERFSAEFPKEGPSILRIQQVVRGDSAAYFCASSPVGRGGETQYFGPGTRLLVL.

J is TRBJ2-7 and V is TRBV29-1, with TRBD1 as a possible D gene (6 bases). This CDR3 has 11 residues. Germline CDR1 reads SQVTM; CDR2 reads ANQGSEA. The V end was cut by 2 bases, the J end by 4 bases, with 6 bases between. In DNA form, the CDR3 reads TGCAGCGTTGAAACAGGGTACGAGCAGTACTTC. It yields the protein CSVETGYEQYF.

This rearrangement joins TRBV30 to TRBJ2-7; possible D gene TRBD2, 6 bases. The germline V gene has CDR1 GTSNPN and CDR2 SVGIG (reference sequence). The CDR3 is 13 residues long. V lost 5 bases and J 7 bases, leaving 18 bases between the germline ends. CDR3 coding DNA: TGTGCCTGGGACCCCGGAGCGGGTGGGGAGCAGTACTTC. It codes for CAWDPGAGGEQYF.

The rearrangement uses TRBV9 and TRBJ2-1; no clear D. The CDR3 is 14 residues long. V lost 4 bases and J 6 bases, leaving 14 bases between the germline ends. The germline V gene encodes CDR1 SGDLS and CDR2 YYNGEE. In DNA form, the CDR3 reads TGTGCCAGCAGCCCGAAGAGAGAACGCAATGAGCAGTTCTTC. Translation: CASSPKRERNEQFF.

V and J are TRBV9 and TRBJ2-2, with TRBD2 as a possible D gene (5 bases). V was shortened by 6 bases and J by 0 bases, with 9 bases between the two germline ends. CDR3 length: 14 residues. Per germline, CDR1 SGDLS and CDR2 YYNGEE. This CDR3 is CASMRATNTGELFF. CDR3 nucleotides: TGTGCCAGCATGAGGGCCACGAACACCGGGGAGCTGTTTTTT. Full variable domain (missing parts from reference TRBV9 and TRBJ2-2): DSGVTQTPKHLITATGQRVTLRCSPRSGDLSVYWYQQSLDQGLQFLIQYYNGEERAKGNILERFSAQQFPDLHSELNLSSLELGDSALYFCASMRATNTGELFFGEGSRLTVL.